These 32 T cell receptor beta chains originate from one sample sequenced in a study of cytomegalovirus exposure and HLA in healthy donors. The PCR contained 60 Vbeta and 13 Jbeta primers. Produced via immunoSEQ multiplex PCR; TCRdb's table is partial and in-frame only. There are about 160,000 clones in the sample; roughly 80% occur only once, and more than 3.5% lies in the top ten. Sequenced input: PBMCs. These TCRs come from a man aged 30-40 years in good health and CMV-seropositive.

The rearrangement joins TRBV27 to TRBJ2-7, with 11 bases lining up with TRBD2. V lost 5 bases to trimming and J lost 2 bases; unmatched junction nucleotides: 8. This CDR3 region has 16 residues. Germline CDR1 is MNHEY and CDR2 is SMNVEV (reference sequence). The CDR3 reads CASSPSLGLAAYEQYF. The CDR3 DNA reads as TGTGCCAGCAGTCCCTCATTGGGACTAGCGGCCTACGAGCAGTACTTC.

The rearrangement links TRBV18 to TRBJ1-5; TRBD1 matches 7 bases. V lost 3 bases, J lost 4 bases, and 9 bases stayed unmatched. The CDR3 spans 16 residues. Germline CDR1 is KGHSH and CDR2 is LQKENI. The DNA for the CDR3 is TGTGCCAGCTCACCCTCAGCCGGGACAGCTAATCAGCCCCAGCATTTT. Residues: CASSPSAGTANQPQHF.

This clone was detected a few times. The chain uses TRBV5-1 and TRBJ1-1; no definite D call. The CDR3 has 14 amino acids. Germline V gene sequence: CDR1 SGHRS, CDR2 YFSETQ. V was shortened by 4 bases and J by 1 base, with 11 bases between the two germline ends. CDR3 coding DNA: TGCGCCAGCAGCGGGCACAGAGAGAACACTGAAGCTTTCTTT. Its protein product is CASSGHRENTEAFF.

In regard to this clone: Sequence at one end of the junction differs from germline and may be a read error. V and J are TRBV4-2 and TRBJ2-7; 7 nucleotides line up with TRBD2. The germline V gene encodes CDR1 LGHNA and CDR2 YNFKEQ. The length of the CDR3 is 15 residues. The DNA of the CDR3 is TGTGCCAGCAGCCAAGATTTAAGCGGGGACTACGGGCAGTACTTC. Encoded protein: CASSQDLSGDYGQYF.

Only a few counts were recorded for this clone. The V call is TRBV4-2, the J call TRBJ1-2, with 9 bases aligning to TRBD1. Trimming at V came to 0 bases and at J to 5 bases, leaving 7 bases not matched to a gene. This CDR3 has 16 residues. Germline V gives CDR1 LGHNA, CDR2 YNFKEQ. The CDR3 nucleotides are TGTGCCAGCAGCCAAGATAAAACCGGGACAGGGTATGGCTACACCTTC. This sequence encodes CASSQDKTGTGYGYTF.

This sequence joins TRBV30 and TRBJ1-1; tentatively, D is TRBD1 (6 bases). With 2 bases removed from V and 4 bases from J, the gap between germline ends came to 11 bases. Germline lookup yields CDR1 GTSNPN and CDR2 SVGIG (reference sequence). The CDR3 runs 13 residues. CDR3: CAWSWGPSTEAFF. The DNA of the CDR3 is TGTGCCTGGAGTTGGGGGCCCAGCACTGAAGCTTTCTTT.

The V and J genes are TRBV11-3 and TRBJ2-1; D call uncertain. The CDR3 is 16 amino acids. Looked up from germline, CDR1 is SGHNT and CDR2 is YENEEA. V gave up 6 bases and J gave up 0 bases, with 15 bases separating them. For the CDR3, the DNA is TGTGCCAGCAGTCCTGACGGGTCGAGCTCCTACAATGAGCAGTTCTTC. Translation gives CASSPDGSSSYNEQFF. Full variable domain (outside the CDR3, taken from reference TRBV11-3 and TRBJ2-1): EAGVVQSPRYKIIEKKQPVAFWCNPISGHNTLYWYLQNLGQGPELLIRYENEEAVDDSQLPKDRFSAERLKGVDSTLKIQPAELGDSAVYLCASSPDGSSSYNEQFFGPGTRLTVL.

In nucleotides, the CDR3 is TGTGCCAGCAGCCCGCCATCCAGGGGCTTCTGGTACGAGCAGTACTTC. As protein: CASSPPSRGFWYEQYF. J is TRBJ2-7 and V is TRBV5-6, with D possibly matching TRBD1 (6 bases). V lost 4 bases to trimming and J lost 4 bases, with 21 bases between them. CDR1 is SGHDT and CDR2 is YYEEEE in the germline V gene. CDR3 size: 16 residues.

This clone showed up just once. The gene calls are TRBV5-4 and TRBJ2-7; TRBD2 agrees at 13 bases. J lost 9 bases, V lost 4 bases, and 7 bases had no gene match. The V gene's germline CDR1 is SGHNT and CDR2 YYREEE (reference sequence). This CDR3 contains 14 residues. This chain's CDR3 is CASSPGLAGAGQYF. CDR3 coding DNA: TGTGCCAGCAGCCCAGGACTAGCGGGGGCCGGGCAGTACTTC.

The gene calls are TRBV4-3 and TRBJ2-5; the match to TRBD1 covers 7 bases. V lost 3 bases, J lost 1 base, and 2 bases stayed unmatched. CDR1 and CDR2 from the germline V gene are LGHNA and YSLEER. This CDR3 is 14 amino acids long. For the CDR3, the DNA is TGCGCCAGCAGCCAGAGGGACAGCCAAGAGACCCAGTACTTC. It yields the protein CASSQRDSQETQYF.

V and J are TRBV5-4 and TRBJ2-7; perhaps TRBD2 as D (6 bases). The germline CDR1 and CDR2 sequences are SGHNT and YYREEE (reference sequence). Deletions cut 2 bases from V and 5 bases from J, with 20 bases between. The CDR3 has 16 residues. The CDR3 nucleotides are TGTGCCAGCAGCTTCCACGGCGGGACCCCCGGCCACGAGCAGTACTTC. Protein: CASSFHGGTPGHEQYF. The full variable domain, its missing parts supplied by reference TRBV5-4 and TRBJ2-7, is ETGVTQSPTHLIKTRGQQVTLRCSSQSGHNTVSWYQQALGQGPQFIFQYYREEENGRGNFPPRFSGLQFPNYSSELNVNALELDDSALYLCASSFHGGTPGHEQYFGPGTRLTVT.

V usage is TRBV30 and J usage is TRBJ2-7, with a tentative D call TRBD2 (6 bases). This CDR3 comprises 14 residues. Trimming cost V 3 bases and J 2 bases, with 14 bases left between them. Germline assignment: CDR1 GTSNPN and CDR2 SVGIG (reference sequence). The CDR3 here is CAWSRGTATYEQYF. CDR3 in DNA: TGTGCCTGGAGCCGCGGGACGGCTACCTACGAGCAGTACTTC.

The chain employs TRBV5-1 and TRBJ1-1; TRBD1 is a possible D gene (5 bases). This CDR3 is built from 13 residues. Germline CDR1 is SGHRS and CDR2 is YFSETQ. Trimming removed 4 bases at V and 6 bases at J, with 13 bases between. CDR3 residues: CASSPIQGPEAFF. The CDR3 bases are TGCGCCAGCAGCCCGATCCAGGGTCCTGAAGCTTTCTTT.

This chain connects TRBV5-4 to TRBJ2-3; D perhaps matches TRBD2 (6 bases). Trimming took off 1 base at V and 9 bases at J, with 15 bases between the two ends. The germline V gene encodes CDR1 SGHNT and CDR2 YYREEE (reference sequence). The CDR3 has 14 amino acids. The CDR3 loop reads CASSLNGGVVTQYF. The DNA of the CDR3 is TGTGCCAGCAGCTTGAATGGCGGGGTGGTGACGCAGTATTTT.

The table lists this clone with a count of one. V gene TRBV10-3 combines with J gene TRBJ2-1, with 10 nucleotides matching TRBD1. The V segment lost 3 bases and the J segment 3 bases; nucleotides outside the gene matches: 2. CDR1 and CDR2 (germline): ENHRY, SYGVKD. The CDR3 loop spans 15 amino acids. CDR3 sequence reads: CAISDGTGVYNEQFF. The CDR3 bases are TGTGCCATCAGTGACGGGACAGGGGTCTACAATGAGCAGTTCTTC.

The V gene is TRBV7-9, the J gene TRBJ1-1, with no clear D. Germline lookup yields CDR1 SEHNR and CDR2 FQNEAQ (reference sequence). V lost 8 bases, J lost 0 bases, and 10 bases lay in between. The CDR3 contains 13 residues. The CDR3 DNA is TGTGCCAGCCGGCCAGGATTGAACACTGAAGCTTTCTTT. Its protein is CASRPGLNTEAFF.

The rearrangement links TRBV7-6 to TRBJ1-4; unclear D gene. Germline values: CDR1 SGHVS, CDR2 FNYEAQ. This CDR3 has 15 residues. Trimming left V 1 base short and J 2 bases short, with 8 bases between. The CDR3 region is CASSLERETNEKLFF. CDR3 bases: TGTGCCAGCAGCTTAGAACGGGAGACTAATGAAAAACTGTTTTTT.

This chain links TRBV4-1 with TRBJ2-2; possibly TRBD1 for D (6 bases). CDR1 and CDR2 (germline): MGHRA, YSYEKL. Trimming took off 3 bases at V and 2 bases at J, with 10 bases between the two ends. The CDR3 loop spans 15 amino acids. In DNA form, the CDR3 reads TGCGCCAGCAGCCAGGCGGACAGCAACACCGGGGAGCTGTTTTTT. Residues: CASSQADSNTGELFF.

V usage is TRBV27 and J usage is TRBJ2-1, with 7 bases aligning to TRBD1. This CDR3 is built from 13 residues. Germline assignment: CDR1 MNHEY and CDR2 SMNVEV (reference sequence). V shed 3 bases, J shed 13 bases, and the junction held 9 bases outside the gene matches. CDR3 bases: TGTGCCAGCAGTTTGGGTGACAGGGCCCAACAGTTCTTC. Translating it yields CASSLGDRAQQFF.

The V and J genes are TRBV5-1 and TRBJ2-7; 9 nucleotides agree with TRBD1. The germline CDR1 and CDR2 sequences are SGHRS and YFSETQ. Trimming at V came to 4 bases and at J to 6 bases, leaving 5 bases not matched to a gene. The CDR3 length is 13 residues. CDR3 protein: CASSHGTGFEQYF. The CDR3 region has the DNA TGCGCCAGCAGCCACGGGACAGGGTTCGAGCAGTACTTC.

In its sample, this clone was seen a few times. This chain links TRBV29-1 with TRBJ2-3; TRBD1 matches 7 bases. J was trimmed by 0 bases and V by 7 bases; bases with no gene match: 1. The CDR3 runs to 12 residues. CDR1 is SQVTM and CDR2 is ANQGSEA in the germline V gene. Here the CDR3 reads CSGDRSTDTQYF. In DNA form, the CDR3 reads TGCAGCGGGGACAGAAGCACAGATACGCAGTATTTT.

This clone was picked up a small number of times. The rearrangement joins TRBV4-1 to TRBJ2-7; 8 nucleotides align to TRBD1. Germline V gene lookup returns CDR1 MGHRA and CDR2 YSYEKL. The CDR3 loop spans 14 amino acids. The ends lost 4 bases at V and 4 bases at J; junction bases unmatched: 6. The DNA of the CDR3 is TGCGCCAGCAGCCCAATCGGGGACAGGTACGAGCAGTACTTC. The encoded protein is CASSPIGDRYEQYF.

This chain links TRBV4-1 with TRBJ2-2; D is unclear. V lost 4 bases to trimming and J lost 0 bases, with 21 bases between them. There are 19 residues in the CDR3. The germline gives CDR1 MGHRA, CDR2 YSYEKL. The CDR3 protein is CASSPRVQVYTTNTGELFF. The CDR3 DNA follows: TGCGCCAGCAGCCCAAGAGTTCAGGTGTACACCACGAACACCGGGGAGCTGTTTTTT.

The rearrangement uses TRBV5-5 and TRBJ1-2; D not resolved. This CDR3 region has 15 residues. The V end was cut by 0 bases, the J end by 0 bases, with 9 bases between. The germline V gene encodes CDR1 SGHKS and CDR2 YYEKEE (reference sequence). CDR3 region: CASSLGREPNYGYTF. CDR3 bases: TGTGCCAGCAGCTTGGGCCGGGAACCTAACTATGGCTACACCTTC. The full variable domain, completed using reference TRBV5-5 and TRBJ1-2, is DAGVTQSPTHLIKTRGQQVTLRCSPISGHKSVSWYQQVLGQGPQFIFQYYEKEERGRGNFPDRFSARQFPNYSSELNVNALLLGDSALYLCASSLGREPNYGYTFGSGTRLTVV.

J is TRBJ2-3 and V is TRBV6-1, with D perhaps TRBD2 (5 bases). Trimming removed 6 bases at V and 2 bases at J, with 15 bases between. Germline loops: CDR1 MNHNS, CDR2 SASEGT. The length of the CDR3 is 15 residues. The CDR3 DNA is TGTGCCAGCAGCCTTGAGGGTCCTAACACAGATACGCAGTATTTT. This translates into CASSLEGPNTDTQYF.

The chain uses TRBV5-1 and TRBJ1-1; possibly TRBD1 for D (5 bases). Trimming shortened V by 4 bases and J by 3 bases, and 16 bases separated the two germline ends. The germline CDR1 and CDR2 sequences are SGHRS and YFSETQ. The CDR3 loop spans 15 amino acids. CDR3 nucleotides: TGCGCCAGCAGCACAGGAGGGAATTTGGACACTGAAGCTTTCTTT. It specifies CASSTGGNLDTEAFF.

The chain couples TRBV11-2 to TRBJ1-2, with D possibly matching TRBD1 (5 bases). The CDR3 totals 15 residues. Between the trimmed V and J ends, which lost 5 bases and 5 bases, there was a span of 18 bases. The germline gives CDR1 SGHAT, CDR2 FQNNGV. CDR3 residues: CASSLNRGARYGYTF. Written as DNA, the CDR3 is TGTGCCAGCAGCCTTAATAGGGGCGCGAGGTATGGCTACACCTTC.

The table lists this clone with a few counts. The chain combines TRBV5-1 with TRBJ2-7; the D gene is possibly TRBD2 (5 bases). Trimming took off 3 bases at V and 2 bases at J, with 12 bases between the two ends. This CDR3 is built from 14 residues. Germline loops: CDR1 SGHRS, CDR2 YFSETQ. In nucleotides, the CDR3 is TGCGCCAGCAGCTCGGGCGGGTCGACCTACGAGCAGTACTTC. Protein sequence: CASSSGGSTYEQYF. The full variable domain, with the rest looked up from reference TRBV5-1 and TRBJ2-7, is KAGVTQTPRYLIKTRGQQVTLSCSPISGHRSVSWYQQTPGQGLQFLFEYFSETQRNKGNFPGRFSGRQFSNSRSEMNVSTLELGDSALYLCASSSGGSTYEQYFGPGTRLTVT.

V and J are TRBV7-2 and TRBJ2-7, with 10 bases identical to TRBD2. The trim removed 1 base at V and 4 bases at J, leaving 4 bases unmatched. CDR1 and CDR2 from the germline V gene are SGHTA and FQGNSA. The CDR3 spans 15 residues. The CDR3 nucleotides are TGTGCCAGCAGCTTAGGAGCGGGGGGGTGGTACGAGCAGTACTTC. Protein: CASSLGAGGWYEQYF.

This chain connects TRBV7-2 to TRBJ2-2, with no clear D. Germline CDR1 is SGHTA and CDR2 is FQGNSA. CDR3 size: 14 residues. Trimming left V 5 bases short and J 5 bases short, with 12 bases between. In DNA, the CDR3 is TGTGCCAGCAGCCGAATAGAATGGACCGGGGAGCTGTTTTTT. Protein product: CASSRIEWTGELFF.

V and J are TRBV28 and TRBJ2-7; TRBD1 is a possible D gene (5 bases). There are 15 residues in the CDR3. Germline V lookup: CDR1 MDHEN, CDR2 SYDVKM. Trimming shortened V by 7 bases and J by 1 base, and 17 bases separated the two germline ends. The CDR3 spells CASTLLGASSYEQYF. DNA of the CDR3: TGTGCCAGCACCCTTTTAGGGGCTAGTTCCTACGAGCAGTACTTC.

The chain has TRBV10-2 and TRBJ1-5; D gene unclear. From germline, CDR1 is WSHSY and CDR2 SAAADI. Between the trimmed V and J ends, which lost 5 bases and 0 bases, there was a span of 11 bases. This CDR3 comprises 15 residues. The CDR3 DNA sequence: TGCGCCAGCAGTCCTTCCAGGAATAGCAATCAGCCCCAGCATTTT. Translated: CASSPSRNSNQPQHF.